The sequence of this T cell receptor (beta chain) was determined in a study of blood T cell repertoires in COVID-19. About the research overall: Samples representing acute and convalescent COVID-19 were sourced from the United States, Italy and Spain. T cells, B-cell-depleted T cells, or PBMCs supplied cDNA or gDNA.

Original methodology: Nucleated cell counts were estimated from reference gene primer amplification. Assay used: immunoSEQ multiplex PCR; TCRdb lists only in-frame clones, some missing. D and trimming come from the DNA, and the V and J calls and clone size come from that table. The sample lists around 46,000 clones; roughly 86% were seen once. The ends lost 5 bases at V and 0 bases at J; junction bases unmatched: 8. Germline V gene lookup returns CDR1 SGHNT and CDR2 YYREEE (reference sequence). The CDR3 sequence is 16 residues long. The genes are TRBV5-4 and TRBJ2-3; 8 nucleotides match TRBD2. The source material was peripheral blood. The TCR originated in a man in his 60s with active or convalescent COVID-19. CDR3 loop: CASSNAQRGSTDTQYF. CDR3 nucleotides: TGTGCCAGCAGTAACGCACAGCGGGGGAGCACAGATACGCAGTATTTT.